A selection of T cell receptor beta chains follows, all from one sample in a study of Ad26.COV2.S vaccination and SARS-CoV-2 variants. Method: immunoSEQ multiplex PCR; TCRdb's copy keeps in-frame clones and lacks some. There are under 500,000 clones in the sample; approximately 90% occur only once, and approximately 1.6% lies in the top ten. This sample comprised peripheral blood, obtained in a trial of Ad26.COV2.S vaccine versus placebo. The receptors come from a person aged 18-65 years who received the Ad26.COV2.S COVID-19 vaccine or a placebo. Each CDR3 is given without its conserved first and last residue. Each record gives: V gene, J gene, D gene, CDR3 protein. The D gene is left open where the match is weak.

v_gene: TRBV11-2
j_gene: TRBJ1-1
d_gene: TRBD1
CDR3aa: ASSEQGATEAF

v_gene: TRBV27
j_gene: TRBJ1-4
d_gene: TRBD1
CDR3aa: ASRKEQGEFGNEKLF

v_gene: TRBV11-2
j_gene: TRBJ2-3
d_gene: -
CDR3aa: ASSSSWGGGTDTQY

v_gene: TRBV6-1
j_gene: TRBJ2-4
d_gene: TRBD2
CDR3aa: ASSEVYGLALGAKNIQY

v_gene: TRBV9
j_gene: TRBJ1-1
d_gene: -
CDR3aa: ASSAGEGRTEAF

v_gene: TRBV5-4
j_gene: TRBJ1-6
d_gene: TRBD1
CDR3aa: ASSLGQGASPLH

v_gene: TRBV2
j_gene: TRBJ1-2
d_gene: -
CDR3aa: ASSETGLNYGYT

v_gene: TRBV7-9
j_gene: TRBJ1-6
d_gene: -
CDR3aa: ASSLVGGNSPLH

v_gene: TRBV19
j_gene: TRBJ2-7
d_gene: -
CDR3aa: ASSDPGHFYEQY

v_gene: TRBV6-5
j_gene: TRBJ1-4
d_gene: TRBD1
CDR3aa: ASTPIKGAEKLF

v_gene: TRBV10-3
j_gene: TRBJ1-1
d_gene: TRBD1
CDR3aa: AIRNRGMNTEAF

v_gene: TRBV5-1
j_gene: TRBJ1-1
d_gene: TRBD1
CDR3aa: ASSFGTGGNTEAF

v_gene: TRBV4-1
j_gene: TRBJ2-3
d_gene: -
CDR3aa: ASSHLLPGPDTQY

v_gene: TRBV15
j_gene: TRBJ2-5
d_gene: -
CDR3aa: ATSSRGADWETQY

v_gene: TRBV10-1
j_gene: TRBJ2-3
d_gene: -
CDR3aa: ASRDSYTDTQY

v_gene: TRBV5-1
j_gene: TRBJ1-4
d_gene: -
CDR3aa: ASSLEESTNEKLF

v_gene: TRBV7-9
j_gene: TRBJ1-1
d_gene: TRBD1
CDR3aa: ASSRTGENTEAF

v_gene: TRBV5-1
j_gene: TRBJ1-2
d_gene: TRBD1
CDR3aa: ASSETGTGVNGYT

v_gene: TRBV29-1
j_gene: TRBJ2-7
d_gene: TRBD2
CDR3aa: SAMYSGGFYEQY

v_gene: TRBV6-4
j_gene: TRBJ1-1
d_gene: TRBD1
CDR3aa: ASRENPGGTEAF

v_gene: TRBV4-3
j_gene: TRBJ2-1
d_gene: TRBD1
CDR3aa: ASSQDQYMDRGSYNEQF

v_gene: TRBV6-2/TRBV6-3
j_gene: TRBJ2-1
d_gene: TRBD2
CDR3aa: ASSYRGGAEHEQF

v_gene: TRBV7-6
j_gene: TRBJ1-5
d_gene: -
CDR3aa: ASSLIGYSNQPQH

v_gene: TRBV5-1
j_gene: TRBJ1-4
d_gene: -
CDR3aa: ASSLGGTNEKLF